This T cell receptor beta chain was retrieved from a study of tumor-infiltrating lymphocytes in localized non-small cell lung cancer. Study-wide findings and caveats: Not all patients were TCR sequenced, owing to tissue quantity.

A single count supports this clone. No antigen is known for it. Germline CDR1 and CDR2: MNHNY and SVGAGI (reference sequence). The CDR3 covers 16 residues. The V gene end was trimmed by 2 bases and the J gene end by 1 base; junction bases not matched to a gene: 7. The table came from immunoSEQ multiplex PCR; TCRdb's copy has only in-frame clones and leaves some out. The repertoire includes about 7,000 clones, roughly 69% of them detected once, and around 8% sits in the top ten. The sequence was collected from a human donor with non-small cell lung cancer. The chain links TRBV6-6 to TRBJ1-1; 7 bases are shared with TRBD1. The sequenced sample was uninvolved lung tissue not adjacent to the tumor. The CDR3 sequence is CASSYRGQGGNTEAFF. Here the CDR3 DNA reads TGTGCCAGCAGTTACAGGGGGCAGGGAGGGAACACTGAAGCTTTCTTT.